This T cell receptor beta chain was documented in a study of control samples from healthy donors and cancer patients. Method: immunoSEQ multiplex PCR; TCRdb's copy keeps in-frame clones and lacks some. The table shows about 74,000 clones, with 70% to 90% occurring only once. CDR1 is MNHNS and CDR2 is SASEGT in the germline V gene. The CDR3 sequence is 12 residues long. The germline V and J ends were trimmed by 3 bases and 10 bases, with 12 bases remaining between them. The sequence derives from a woman in her forties or fifties in good health. Sequenced material: blood. The chain uses TRBV6-1 and TRBJ1-2, with D uncertain. This CDR3 is CASSEGGISYTF. DNA of the CDR3: TGTGCCAGCAGTGAGGGAGGAATTTCCTACACCTTC.